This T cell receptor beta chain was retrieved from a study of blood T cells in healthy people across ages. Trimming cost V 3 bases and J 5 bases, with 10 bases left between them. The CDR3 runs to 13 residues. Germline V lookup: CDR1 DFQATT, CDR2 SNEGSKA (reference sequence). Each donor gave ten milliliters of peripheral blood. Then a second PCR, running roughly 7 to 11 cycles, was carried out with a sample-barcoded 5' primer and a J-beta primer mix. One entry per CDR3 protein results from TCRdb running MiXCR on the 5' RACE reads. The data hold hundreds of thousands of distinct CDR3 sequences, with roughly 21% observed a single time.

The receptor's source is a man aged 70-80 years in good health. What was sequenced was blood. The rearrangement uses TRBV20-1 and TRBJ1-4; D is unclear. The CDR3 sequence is CSASGGPNEKLFF. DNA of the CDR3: TGCAGTGCTAGTGGCGGTCCAAATGAAAAACTGTTTTTT.